These T cell receptor delta chains were read from a single sample in a study of Vδ1+ human thymocytes. TCRdb re-called the multiplex PCR reads through CATT. The table lists about 54,000 delta-chain clones, roughly 15% of them singletons. Sample: Vdelta1+ gamma-delta thymocytes from the thymus. These receptors all come from a boy under two years old who had congenital heart surgery. Both conserved end residues are part of each CDR3. D genes are given only for firm matches. Size tells how often a clone was seen (once, few, many) or the class of an expanded clone, and some rows leave it out.

TRDJ1 | TRDV1 | TRDD3 | - | TGTGCTCTTGGGGATCTAAACTCCCCAGACTGGGGGAAGTACACCGATAAACTCATCTTT | CALGDLNSPDWGKYTDKLIF
TRDJ1 | TRDV1 | TRDD3 | - | TGTGCTCTTGGGGACTCCGGGGAGAGGGGGATGAGGACCGATAAACTCATCTTT | CALGDSGERGMRTDKLIF
TRDJ1 | TRDV2 | TRDD3 | many | TGTGCCTGTGACACCGAGACCTACTGGGGGTTTCTGTACACCGATAAACTCATCTTT | CACDTETYWGFLYTDKLIF
TRDJ1 | TRDV1 | TRDD3 | few | TGTGCTCTTGGGGAACCAGAGCCTTCCTACCCTTACTGGGGGATACCGTCCCTTAAACTCATCTTT | CALGEPEPSYPYWGIPSLKLIF
TRDJ1 | TRDV1 | TRDD3 | - | TGTGCTCTTGGGGAGACTTCTCTTCCCTGGGGGATCCCTCGCGGCACCGATAAACTCATCTTT | CALGETSLPWGIPRGTDKLIF
TRDJ1 | TRDV1 | - | - | TGTGCTCTTGGGGCGAACCCCCCCGATAAACTCATCTTT | CALGANPPDKLIF
TRDJ1 | TRDV3 | TRDD3 | - | TGTGCCTTTCGATATCCTACCGACTGGGGGATGTACACCGATAAACTCATCTTT | CAFRYPTDWGMYTDKLIF
TRDJ1 | TRDV1 | TRDD2 | few | TGTGCTCTTGGGGAACCCCAATCCTTCCTTCGGGTACAGTTGTACACCGATAAACTCATCTTT | CALGEPQSFLRVQLYTDKLIF
TRDJ1 | TRDV1 | - | - | TGTGCTCTTGGGGAATACCTAGGCGGAACCCTGTACACCGATAAACTCATCTTT | CALGEYLGGTLYTDKLIF
TRDJ1 | TRDV1 | - | few | TGTGCTCTTGGGGACGGCTACCGATACACCGATAAACTCATCTTT | CALGDGYRYTDKLIF
TRDJ1 | TRDV1 | - | few | TGTGCTCTTGGGGAACCCAACTGGGAGGATACATCCACCGATAAACTCATCTTT | CALGEPNWEDTSTDKLIF
TRDJ1 | TRDV1 | TRDD3 | few | TGTGCTCTTGGGCCCCGCGATCTACGCCCTTCAAGGGTGGGATACCGGTACACCGATAAACTCATCTTT | CALGPRDLRPSRVGYRYTDKLIF
TRDJ1 | TRDV1 | TRDD3 | few | TGTGCTCTTGGGGAACTCCCTATCTGGGGGCACTCGTACACCGATAAACTCATCTTT | CALGELPIWGHSYTDKLIF
TRDJ1 | TRDV1 | TRDD3 | few | TGTGCTCTTGGGACATTAGCCTCTTCGCTGCCTTGGTTGGGGGATACTTCATACACCGATAAACTCATCTTT | CALGTLASSLPWLGDTSYTDKLIF
TRDJ1 | TRDV1 | - | - | TGTGCTCTTGGGGAACTGGGGGGTCGACCCCCTCTGTACACCGATAAACTCATCTTT | CALGELGGRPPLYTDKLIF
TRDJ1 | TRDV1 | TRDD3 | few | TGTGCTCTTGGGGACCCTAGTCACTGGGGGATTGGTCTCATCTTT | CALGDPSHWGIGLIF
TRDJ1 | TRDV1 | TRDD3 | - | TGTGCTCCTGGGGAACGGTCCCCTACTTTTGGGGGATACGACCTCATCTTT | CAPGERSPTFGGYDLIF
TRDJ1 | TRDV1 | - | few | TGTGCTCTTGGAGAAAGTCCCCCCTCCTCTACTGGGTACACCGATAAACTCATCTTT | CALGESPPSSTGYTDKLIF
TRDJ1 | TRDV1 | - | - | TGTGCTCTTGGGGAACGGTACGGACGCCGAAATCGGGCCGATAAACTCATCTTT | CALGERYGRRNRADKLIF
TRDJ1 | TRDV1 | - | - | TGTGCTCTTGGAGGGAAGAACGAGGTTAAACTCATCTTT | CALGGKNEVKLIF
TRDJ1 | TRDV2 | TRDD3 | few | TGTGCCTGTGACACCGAGAGGGCTATGGGTCCACTGGGGGCCCCGTACACCGATAAACTCATCTTT | CACDTERAMGPLGAPYTDKLIF
TRDJ1 | TRDV1 | TRDD3 | - | TGTGCTCTTGGGGAACGCTGGGGGAGCCCTAAACTCATCTTT | CALGERWGSPKLIF
TRDJ1 | TRDV1 | - | - | TGTGCTCTTGGGGAACGAGGGAATTCCAGTGGGGGCTGGACGTATTACACCGATAAACTCATCTTT | CALGERGNSSGGWTYYTDKLIF
TRDJ1 | TRDV1 | TRDD3 | few | TGTGCTCTCTGGGGGATACAACCCCTCGGACTCATCTTT | CALWGIQPLGLIF
TRDJ1 | TRDV1 | - | - | TGTGCTCTTGGGGGGTTCCTATTAGACCGGGGTGACGTTGCAGCGAATAAACTCATCTTT | CALGGFLLDRGDVAANKLIF
TRDJ1 | TRDV1 | TRDD3 | few | TGTGCTCTTGGGGCCCTTAATAGATTGGTGGGTTACAACACGCGGGGATACGCCGATAAACTCATCTTT | CALGALNRLVGYNTRGYADKLIF
TRDJ1 | TRDV1 | - | - | TGTGCTCTTGGGGGCCTTCAAAGGCCGTACTGGTACACCGATAAACTCATCTTT | CALGGLQRPYWYTDKLIF
TRDJ1 | TRDV1 | - | few | TGTGCTCTTGGGGAAGGGTCTCTGTACACCGATAAACTCATCTTT | CALGEGSLYTDKLIF
TRDJ1 | TRDV1 | - | - | TGTGCTCTTGGGGACCCTATTCCGCACCAACTGGGCCACACCGATAAACTCATCTTT | CALGDPIPHQLGHTDKLIF
TRDJ1 | TRDV1 | TRDD3 | few | TGTGCTCTTGGGGAAGGGTACTACAAGCTACTGGGGGATAGTGCGAAACTCATCTTT | CALGEGYYKLLGDSAKLIF
TRDJ1 | TRDV2 | - | - | TGTGCCTGTCAAATGGGGGGCACCTACACCGATAAACTCATCTTT | CACQMGGTYTDKLIF
TRDJ3 | TRDV2 | TRDD3 | few | TGTGCCTGTGAAAGGTGGGTGTACTGGGGGATCACCGTCTCCTGGGACACCCGACAGATGTTTTTC | CACERWVYWGITVSWDTRQMFF
TRDJ2 | TRDV1 | TRDD3 | once | TGTGCTCTTGGGGAATTCCCCCTGAAGAACTGGGGATCGGGACTTACAGCACAACTCTTCTTT | CALGEFPLKNWGSGLTAQLFF
TRDJ2 | TRDV1 | TRDD3 | - | TGTGCTCTTGGGAACACCCGTATACTGGGGGACCCGGCTGAGAGAGCACAACTCTTCTTT | CALGNTRILGDPAERAQLFF
TRDJ1 | TRDV1 | TRDD3 | - | TGTGCTCTTGGGGATCCGGATCCTACCGTCGTACTGGGGGTGTACACCGATAAACTCATCTTT | CALGDPDPTVVLGVYTDKLIF
TRDJ1 | TRDV1 | - | - | TGTGCTCTTGGGGAACGAAGTCCTACATACCCTCTGGGGGGAGGCGGCGATAAACTCATCTTT | CALGERSPTYPLGGGGDKLIF
TRDJ1 | TRDV1 | TRDD3 | few | TGTGCTCTTGGGGAACTAGAGAGGTCCTACTGGGGGATACGGGTCCCCGATAAACTCATCTTT | CALGELERSYWGIRVPDKLIF
TRDJ1 | TRDV1 | - | once | TGTGCTCTTGGGGCTAACGGGCCTTCCTACAACTGGGGGTTGACGTACACCGATAAACTCATCTTT | CALGANGPSYNWGLTYTDKLIF
TRDJ1 | TRDV1 | - | few | TGTGCTCTTGGGGAAGGAGTTACTGGGCTTCACACCGATAAACTCATCTTT | CALGEGVTGLHTDKLIF
TRDJ1 | TRDV1 | - | - | TGTGCTCTTGGGGATAGAAGGCCTTTCCACGCTCACACCGATAAACTCATCTTT | CALGDRRPFHAHTDKLIF
TRDJ1 | TRDV1 | - | few | TGTGCTCTTGGGGAACTTGAATCCATGTACACCGATAAACTCATCTTT | CALGELESMYTDKLIF
TRDJ1 | TRDV1 | TRDD3 | few | TGTGCTCTTGGGGAGGCCGTCACCCCATCTTGGGGGATACGCCTTTTGTACACCGATAAACTCATCTTT | CALGEAVTPSWGIRLLYTDKLIF
TRDJ2 | TRDV1 | TRDD3 | few | TGTGCTCTTGGGTTCTTACCAAGAAAGGGCTTATTACTGGGGGATACTATTTTGACAGCACAACTCTTCTTT | CALGFLPRKGLLLGDTILTAQLFF
TRDJ1 | TRDV1 | - | few | TGTGCTCTTGGGGACCCCACCATTCCTGGTACGGAACTGTACACCGATAAACTCATCTTT | CALGDPTIPGTELYTDKLIF
TRDJ1 | TRDV1 | - | few | TGTGCTCTTGGGGAACCCCCGTGGAGAGGGGAGTACACCGATAAACTCATCTTT | CALGEPPWRGEYTDKLIF
TRDJ1 | TRDV1 | TRDD3 | - | TGTGCTCTTGGGGAAAGACTACAGGGGGGATGTAACACCGATAAACTCATCTTT | CALGERLQGGCNTDKLIF
TRDJ1 | TRDV1 | - | few | TGTGCTCTTGGGGAACTAGTCGCCTCCTCTGTACTTGTGACCGATAAACTCACCTTT | CALGELVASSVLVTDKLTF
TRDJ1 | TRDV1 | - | few | TGTGCTCTTGGGCCTCCCGATCCGACCTACACCGATAAACTCATCTTT | CALGPPDPTYTDKLIF
TRDJ1 | TRDV1 | TRDD2 | few | TGTGCTCTTGGGGACCTTTCCTACTACCCGTACACCGATAAACTCATCTTT | CALGDLSYYPYTDKLIF
TRDJ1 | TRDV1 | - | - | TGTGCTCTTGGGGAACTCCCTATCCTACGCTTGGGGGGTAAACTCATCTTT | CALGELPILRLGGKLIF
TRDJ1 | TRDV1 | TRDD3 | - | TGTGCTCTTGGGGGGGTCCCGAACTGGGGGATACCGTACACCGATAAACTCATCTTT | CALGGVPNWGIPYTDKLIF